Listed below are T cell receptor beta chains from one sample, sequenced in a study of T cells expressing NK-cell markers. Using the 5' RACE reads, TCRdb records one entry per CDR3 protein without DNA. The sample has some 600,000 distinct CDR3 sequences, and its top ten clones hold 3% to 4.5%. What was sequenced was blood T cells: a sorted CD56 or NKG2C T cell subset, CD4+ or CD8+ T cells, or bulk PBMC T cells (not recorded which). These TCRs come from a man aged 18 to 30 in good health. Both conserved end residues are part of each CDR3.

V gene,J gene,CDR3 protein
TRBV20-1,TRBJ2-4,CSARGPLETKNIQYF
TRBV9,TRBJ2-1,CASSDGTSGRVGDEQFF
TRBV7-8,TRBJ2-6,CASSPALGSMTSGANVLTF
TRBV27,TRBJ2-2,CASSLVAGDTTGELFF
TRBV7-2,TRBJ1-1,CASSRIRSMNTEAFF
TRBV19,TRBJ2-1,CASTTTGGFGGEQFF
TRBV18,TRBJ1-5,CASSPFTDPSNQPQHF
TRBV9,TRBJ2-3,CASSVGGGRTTDTQYF
TRBV29-1,TRBJ2-5,CSAAGTSGRKEETQYF
TRBV6-2/TRBV6-3,TRBJ2-7,CASSLQGKRNEQYF
TRBV15,TRBJ1-5,CATSREMSVHQPQHF
TRBV2,TRBJ2-1,CASRLQGSEQFF
TRBV29-1,TRBJ2-3,CSGGSGRGPRGDTQYF
TRBV6-2/TRBV6-3,TRBJ1-5,CASSYGSHEDQPQHF
TRBV6-6,TRBJ2-7,CASSYLSRYEQYF
TRBV6-2/TRBV6-3,TRBJ1-1,CASSYGGGSTEAFF
TRBV5-1,TRBJ2-1,CASSEYRSGRGYEQFF
TRBV12-3/TRBV12-4,TRBJ2-1,CASSGGTSGLNEQFF
TRBV12-3/TRBV12-4,TRBJ2-7,CATRGPGQGAEQYF
TRBV29-1,TRBJ1-1,CSVGARMTMNTEAFF
TRBV12-3/TRBV12-4,TRBJ2-4,CASSLTGLAGSLAKNIQYF
TRBV7-3,TRBJ2-5,CASGTGSETQYF
TRBV20-1,TRBJ1-1,CSASEARGLGGTEAFF
TRBV4-3,TRBJ2-1,CASSQEWGISYNEQFF
TRBV7-9,TRBJ1-5,CASSWDSQGNQPQHF
TRBV12-3/TRBV12-4,TRBJ2-1,CASRATGGEQFF
TRBV29-1,TRBJ2-5,CSVEDARARETQYF
TRBV6-5,TRBJ1-1,CASSYSIVRAFEAFF
TRBV11-1,TRBJ2-4,CASSFWDRGLQSQNIQYF
TRBV5-1,TRBJ2-2,CASGPGYNTGELFF
TRBV15,TRBJ1-5,CATSPDLGNQPQHF
TRBV20-1,TRBJ1-5,CSAIDPGQVTQPQHF
TRBV5-1,TRBJ2-7,CASSVWYGSSYEQYF
TRBV5-1,TRBJ1-2,CASSERRQSSYGYTF
TRBV18,TRBJ2-1,CASSVGQGVHNEQFF
TRBV29-1,TRBJ2-5,CSAQSAGVETQYF
TRBV20-1,TRBJ2-4,CSASPGLAGDGTKNIQYF
TRBV4-1,TRBJ1-4,CASSPRQKGSWKLFF
TRBV12-3/TRBV12-4,TRBJ1-2,CASSFPPGQGKGGYTF
TRBV20-1,TRBJ2-1,CSASGTATFNEQFF
TRBV15,TRBJ2-5,CATSRPGQAETQYF
TRBV18,TRBJ1-4,CASSLTTENEKLFF
TRBV14,TRBJ2-3,CASSPRLYTDTQYF
TRBV6-4,TRBJ2-1,CASSLEGLAGPNEQFF
TRBV24-1,TRBJ2-1,CATRTSHNEQFF
TRBV7-2,TRBJ2-1,CASSFSGKDSYNEQFF
TRBV25-1,TRBJ2-7,CASSGTGGLSYEQYF
TRBV3-1,TRBJ2-2,CASSEESGGPRTGELFF